The 29 T cell receptor beta chains below were found in one sample sequenced in a study of blood T cell repertoires in COVID-19. TCRdb keeps only in-frame clones here, not all; method: immunoSEQ multiplex PCR. The sample has 250,000 to 400,000 clones; about 90% are singletons. Source material: PBMCs or T cells enriched from blood (not recorded which). Receptors were obtained from a woman in her twenties or thirties who had recovered from COVID-19.

On this clone itself: Other DNA sequences in this specimen translate into the identical CDR3. The CDR3 DNA reads as TGTGCCAGCAGTGACAGGCGGGGGGGCTACAATGAGCAGTTCTTC. It is translated as CASSDRRGGYNEQFF. The chain joins TRBV6-1 to TRBJ2-1, with 9 bases identical to TRBD2. CDR1 and CDR2 from the germline V gene are MNHNS and SASEGT. The J segment lost 3 bases and the V segment lost 3 bases, leaving 3 bases of the junction unmatched. The CDR3 contains 15 residues.

The chain recombines TRBV28 with TRBJ2-7; D gene unclear. The V end lost 2 bases, the J end lost 3 bases, and 14 bases lay between the germline ends. Germline CDR1 is MDHEN and CDR2 is SYDVKM. The CDR3 has 15 amino acids. The CDR3 reads CASSLVQANLYEQYF. Here the CDR3 DNA reads TGTGCCAGCAGTTTAGTCCAGGCCAACCTCTACGAGCAGTACTTC.

In DNA, the CDR3 is TGTGCCAGTAGTATAGACGAAGACAGGGTTTATTTCAGCAATCAGCCCCAGCATTTT. Translation: CASSIDEDRVYFSNQPQHF. This chain uses TRBV19 with TRBJ1-5, with TRBD1 matching 7 bases. The germline V gene encodes CDR1 LNHDA and CDR2 SQIVND (reference sequence). The J segment lost 1 base and the V segment lost 0 bases, leaving 12 bases of the junction unmatched. This CDR3 region has 19 residues. Together with reference TRBV19 and TRBJ1-5, the CDR3 gives the full variable domain: DGGITQSPKYLFRKEGQNVTLSCEQNLNHDAMYWYRQDPGQGLRLIYYSQIVNDFQKGDIAEGYSVSREKKESFPLTVTSAQKNPTAFYLCASSIDEDRVYFSNQPQHFGDGTRLSIL.

This chain connects TRBV4-1 to TRBJ2-1, with TRBD2 identical over 10 bases. J was trimmed by 6 bases and V by 0 bases; bases with no gene match: 2. This CDR3 has 15 residues. Per the germline V gene, CDR1 is MGHRA and CDR2 is YSYEKL. CDR3 loop: CASSQEAGGPNEQFF. The DNA for the CDR3 is TGCGCCAGCAGCCAAGAAGCGGGGGGGCCCAATGAGCAGTTCTTC.

In this sample, this clone turned up a few times. This sequence joins TRBV6-5 and TRBJ1-6; D is perhaps TRBD1 (6 bases). V was cut by 2 bases and J by 5 bases, with 10 bases left in between. Germline CDR1 is MNHEY and CDR2 is SVGAGI. The CDR3 extends over 15 amino acids. The CDR3 sequence: CASSYPDSDNSPLHF. In DNA, the CDR3 is TGTGCCAGCAGTTACCCGGACAGCGATAATTCACCCCTCCACTTT.

The chain joins TRBV7-2 to TRBJ1-3; 7 bases are shared with TRBD1. This CDR3 spans 14 amino acids. The ends lost 2 bases at V and 7 bases at J; junction bases unmatched: 5. Germline CDR1 reads SGHTA; CDR2 reads FQGNSA. The CDR3 DNA sequence: TGTGCCAGCAGCTTAATTGCCAGGGGGAACACCATATATTTT. Residues: CASSLIARGNTIYF. The full variable domain, its missing parts supplied by reference TRBV7-2 and TRBJ1-3, is GAGVSQSPSNKVTEKGKDVELRCDPISGHTALYWYRQSLGQGLEFLIYFQGNSAPDKSGLPSDRFSAERTGGSVSTLTIQRTQQEDSAVYLCASSLIARGNTIYFGEGSWLTVV.

The chain recombines TRBV11-3 with TRBJ2-2, with D possibly TRBD1 on 6 matching bases. V dropped 7 bases and J dropped 0 bases, with 9 bases sitting between them. Germline lookup yields CDR1 SGHNT and CDR2 YENEEA. This CDR3 comprises 14 residues. The DNA of the CDR3 is TGTGCCAGCACAACAGGGCCGAACACCGGGGAGCTGTTTTTT. It is translated as CASTTGPNTGELFF.

The CDR3 loop reads CASSLGGREQYF. The CDR3 coding sequence is TGTGCCAGCAGCTTGGGGGGACGCGAGCAGTACTTC. V usage is TRBV12-1 and J usage is TRBJ2-7; TRBD2 is the table's D call, not checked against the DNA. TRBV12-1 is assigned pseudogene status. This CDR3 comprises 12 residues.

This chain links TRBV19 with TRBJ2-2; 7 nucleotides match TRBD2. Germline V gives CDR1 LNHDA, CDR2 SQIVND (reference sequence). The CDR3 is 17 residues long. The trim removed 7 bases at V and 3 bases at J, leaving 14 bases unmatched. The CDR3 is CASIPGPRRGDTGELFF. CDR3 bases: TGTGCCAGTATTCCCGGCCCCCGACGGGGGGACACCGGGGAGCTGTTTTTT.

The V gene is TRBV3-1 (or the pseudogene TRBV3-2), the J gene TRBJ2-5; D gene uncertain. The germline V gene has CDR1 LGHDT and CDR2 YNNKEL (reference sequence). The CDR3 spans 14 residues. The V end lost 3 bases, the J end lost 2 bases, and 10 bases lay between the germline ends. DNA of the CDR3: TGTGCCAGCAGCCACGCGGTCTTACAAGAGACCCAGTACTTC. Its translation is CASSHAVLQETQYF.

The chain carries TRBV2 and TRBJ2-7; TRBD1 matches 8 bases. Looked up from germline, CDR1 is SNHLY and CDR2 is FYNNEI. Trimming removed 4 bases from V and 4 bases from J; junction bases left unmatched: 6. There are 14 residues in the CDR3. The CDR3 bases are TGTGCCAGCAGTGCCGCGACAGGGGATTACGAGCAGTACTTC. This gives the protein CASSAATGDYEQYF.

V is TRBV2 and J is TRBJ1-1; D possibly corresponds to TRBD1 (5 bases). Trimming took 7 bases from V and 2 from J, leaving 11 bases between them. The CDR3 sequence is 13 residues long. The V gene's germline CDR1 is SNHLY and CDR2 FYNNEI. The CDR3 DNA sequence: TGTGCCAGCAAGAAGGACACTAACACTGAAGCTTTCTTT. This translates into CASKKDTNTEAFF.

About this clone itself: Other nucleotide sequences from this sample produce the same CDR3. This chain links TRBV7-8 with TRBJ1-2; 7 bases fit TRBD1. Trimming cost V 6 bases and J 8 bases; bases outside gene matches: 9. In germline, CDR1 is SGHVS, CDR2 FQNEAQ. This CDR3 spans 13 amino acids. The CDR3 nucleotides read TGTGCCAGCAGTTTCGGACAGGCGCTAGGCTACACCTTC. It encodes CASSFGQALGYTF.

The chain joins TRBV9 to TRBJ1-3; a weak D match, TRBD1 (5 bases). V was cut by 2 bases and J by 0 bases, with 9 bases left in between. The germline gives CDR1 SGDLS, CDR2 YYNGEE. The CDR3 runs 15 residues. CDR3 in DNA: TGTGCCAGCAGCGTGTGGGGCGACTCTGGAAACACCATATATTTT. Residues: CASSVWGDSGNTIYF.

Concerning this clone: A junction end diverges from the germline sequence, so it may reflect a read error. The V and J genes are TRBV6-4 and TRBJ2-2, with no clear D. CDR1 MRHNA and CDR2 SNTAGT come from the germline V gene. This CDR3 is 15 amino acids long. The CDR3 loop reads CASSSSSENAGELFF. CDR3 in DNA: TGTGCCAGCAGTTCATCTTCGGAGAACGCCGGGGAGCTGTTTTTT.

This sequence joins TRBV27 and TRBJ2-7; D is possibly TRBD1 (6 bases). The CDR3 length is 14 residues. Germline CDR1 is MNHEY and CDR2 is SMNVEV (reference sequence). V was pared by 8 bases and J by 7 bases, with 21 bases between. The DNA of the CDR3 is TGTGCCAGCGGACCAGGGGCTGTCCGTGGAGAGCAGTACTTC. Translated, it gives CASGPGAVRGEQYF.

This chain connects TRBV10-3 to TRBJ1-5, with D possibly matching TRBD1 (5 bases). Germline CDR1 reads ENHRY; CDR2 reads SYGVKD. CDR3 length: 14 amino acids. V lost 8 bases to trimming and J lost 0 bases, with 11 bases between them. The CDR3 is CAISMQGSNQPQHF. The CDR3 nucleotides are TGTGCCATCTCAATGCAGGGTAGCAATCAGCCCCAGCATTTT.

The chain is built from TRBV7-2 and TRBJ1-2; D is possibly TRBD1 (6 bases). The germline gives CDR1 SGHTA, CDR2 FQGNSA. The CDR3 loop spans 13 amino acids. Deletions cut 2 bases from V and 8 bases from J, with 12 bases between. The CDR3: CASSLTQGIGYTF. The CDR3 DNA sequence: TGTGCCAGCAGCTTAACACAGGGCATCGGCTACACCTTC.

J is TRBJ2-2 and V is TRBV28; D unclear. The length of the CDR3 is 15 residues. CDR1 is MDHEN and CDR2 is SYDVKM in the germline V gene. The ends were cut back, 7 bases at V and 0 bases at J, with 12 bases in the middle. In nucleotides, the CDR3 is TGTGCCAGCAACCTGAGGTTCGCGAACACCGGGGAGCTGTTTTTT. Protein product: CASNLRFANTGELFF.

The rearrangement joins TRBV4-1 to TRBJ2-7; the match to TRBD1 covers 9 bases. The CDR3 is 17 amino acids. Germline V gives CDR1 MGHRA, CDR2 YSYEKL. J lost 3 bases, V lost 1 base, and 10 bases had no gene match. The CDR3 protein is CASSQGGQGIGLYEQYF. Written as DNA, the CDR3 is TGCGCCAGCAGCCAAGGTGGACAGGGGATAGGGCTCTACGAGCAGTACTTC.

The gene calls are TRBV24-1 and TRBJ1-2; TRBD1 matches at 9 bases. J gave up 5 bases and V 5 bases, and 14 bases lay outside the gene matches. This CDR3 has 17 residues. Germline V gene lookup returns CDR1 KGHDR and CDR2 SFDVKD. The CDR3 region is CATSVLFQDRGIYGYTF. DNA of the CDR3: TGTGCCACCAGTGTTTTATTCCAGGACAGGGGAATTTATGGCTACACCTTC.

The chain has TRBV6-2 or TRBV6-3 and TRBJ2-7; TRBD2 is a possible D gene (5 bases). V gave up 5 bases and J gave up 6 bases, with 11 bases separating them. Germline V CDR1 and CDR2: MNHEY, SVGEGT. The length of the CDR3 is 12 residues. The CDR3 reads CASSRTEREQYF. CDR3 in DNA: TGTGCCAGCAGTAGGACTGAGCGCGAGCAGTACTTC.

The chain joins TRBV6-5 to TRBJ2-5; the D is unclear. CDR1 is MNHEY and CDR2 is SVGAGI in the germline V gene. Trimming took off 5 bases at V and 5 bases at J, with 6 bases between the two ends. This CDR3 has 11 amino acids. The CDR3 nucleotides are TGTGCCAGCAGTACATCGGAGACCCAGTACTTC. It is translated as CASSTSETQYF.

V and J are TRBV6-5 and TRBJ2-3, with 10 bases that match TRBD2. The V segment lost 2 bases and the J segment 4 bases; nucleotides outside the gene matches: 3. CDR1 and CDR2 (germline): MNHEY, SVGAGI. The CDR3 length is 15 residues. In DNA, the CDR3 is TGTGCCAGCAGTTACCAGCGGGGGGGCGCAGATACGCAGTATTTT. It is translated as CASSYQRGGADTQYF.

The chain has TRBV28 and TRBJ1-6; TRBD1 matches at 7 bases. Germline V gene data show CDR1 as MDHEN and CDR2 as SYDVKM. The length of the CDR3 is 14 residues. With 5 bases clipped from V and 10 bases from J, the junction kept 8 bases outside the gene matches. CDR3 protein: CASSRGQVGSPLHF. In DNA, the CDR3 is TGTGCCAGCAGTCGCGGACAGGTTGGCTCACCCCTCCACTTT.

The chain has TRBV9 and TRBJ1-2, with no clear D. The CDR3 contains 16 residues. Germline assignment: CDR1 SGDLS and CDR2 YYNGEE. Trimming removed 0 bases from V and 5 bases from J, with 17 bases in between. The CDR3 DNA is TGTGCCAGCAGCGTAGACGCAGCCCCGGGGAGGTATGGCTACACCTTC. This translates into CASSVDAAPGRYGYTF.

The chain is built from TRBV2 and TRBJ1-2; maybe TRBD1 (5 bases). Germline-derived CDR1 and CDR2 are SNHLY and FYNNEI. The germline V and J ends were trimmed by 4 bases and 7 bases, with 10 bases remaining between them. This CDR3 region has 12 residues. CDR3 region: CASSVDKTGYTF. The DNA for the CDR3 is TGTGCCAGCAGTGTGGACAAGACTGGCTACACCTTC.

The chain couples TRBV5-6 to TRBJ2-5; the D gene is possibly TRBD1 (6 bases). Per the germline V gene, CDR1 is SGHDT and CDR2 is YYEEEE. The V end was cut by 4 bases, the J end by 4 bases, with 23 bases between. The CDR3 runs to 17 residues. The DNA for the CDR3 is TGTGCCAGCAGCACCACTTACGCGACAGGTCCTAGAGAGACCCAGTACTTC. This translates into CASSTTYATGPRETQYF.

The chain links TRBV5-1 to TRBJ1-3, with 8 bases identical to TRBD1. The CDR3 has 15 amino acids. Germline CDR1 is SGHRS and CDR2 is YFSETQ. The V gene end was trimmed by 0 bases and the J gene end by 3 bases; junction bases not matched to a gene: 2. CDR3 sequence reads: CASSLEGTGGNTIYF. Written as DNA, the CDR3 is TGCGCCAGCAGCTTGGAGGGGACAGGTGGAAACACCATATATTTT.